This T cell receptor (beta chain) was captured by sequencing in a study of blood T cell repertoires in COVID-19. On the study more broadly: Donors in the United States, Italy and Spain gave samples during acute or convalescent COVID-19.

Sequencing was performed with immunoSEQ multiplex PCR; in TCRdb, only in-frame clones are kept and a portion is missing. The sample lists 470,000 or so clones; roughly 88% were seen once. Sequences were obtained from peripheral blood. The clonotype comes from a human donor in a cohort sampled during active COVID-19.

The CDR3 nucleotides are TGTGCCAGCTCCTTGGGGACAGGGGGATCCGGAAACACCATATATTTT. Protein: CASSLGTGGSGNTIYF. The J gene is TRBJ1-3, the V gene TRBV11-2, with TRBD1 identical over 11 bases. Germline trimming cut 8 bases from V and 4 bases from J; bases unmatched to any gene: 10. Germline lookup yields CDR1 SGHAT and CDR2 FQNNGV. The CDR3 covers 16 residues.